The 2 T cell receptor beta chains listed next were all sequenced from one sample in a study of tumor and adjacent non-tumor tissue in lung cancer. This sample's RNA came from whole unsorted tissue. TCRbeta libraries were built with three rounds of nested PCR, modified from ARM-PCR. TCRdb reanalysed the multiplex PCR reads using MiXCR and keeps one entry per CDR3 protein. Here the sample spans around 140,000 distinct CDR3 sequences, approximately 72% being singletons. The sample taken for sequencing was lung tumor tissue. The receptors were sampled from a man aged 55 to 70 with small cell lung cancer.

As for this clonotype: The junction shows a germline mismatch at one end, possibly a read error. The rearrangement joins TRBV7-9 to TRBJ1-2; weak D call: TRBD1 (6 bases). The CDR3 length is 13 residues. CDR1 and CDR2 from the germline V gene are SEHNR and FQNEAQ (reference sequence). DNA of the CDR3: TGTGCCAGCAGATTAGGAGGGGGGTATGGCTACACCTTC. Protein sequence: CASRLGGGYGYTF.

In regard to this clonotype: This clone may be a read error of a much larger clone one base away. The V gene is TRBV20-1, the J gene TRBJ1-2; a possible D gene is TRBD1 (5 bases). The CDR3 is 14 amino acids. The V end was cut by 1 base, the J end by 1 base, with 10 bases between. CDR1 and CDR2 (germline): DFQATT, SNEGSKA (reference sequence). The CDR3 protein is CSARGIDSNYGYTF. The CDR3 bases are TGCAGTGCTAGAGGCATCGACAGTAACTATGGCTACACCTTC.